Below, 21 T cell receptor beta chains from the same sample are listed, as sequenced in a study of PD-1 blockade in classical Hodgkin lymphoma. Only in-frame clones appear in the TCRdb table, and some are missing; sequencing was by immunoSEQ multiplex PCR. The table lists 150,000 or so clones, 78% of them singletons. All the patients suffered relapse after autologous stem cell transplantation, and brentuximab vedotin exposure differed. The material was peripheral blood mononuclear cells (PBMCs), obtained before the second cycle of nivolumab. The source of these receptors is a human donor with classical Hodgkin lymphoma.

The chain recombines TRBV27 with TRBJ2-3; D unclear. This CDR3 spans 13 amino acids. The ends were cut back, 6 bases at V and 0 bases at J, with 7 bases in the middle. Germline V gives CDR1 MNHEY, CDR2 SMNVEV (reference sequence). The CDR3 is CASSLVSTDTQYF. In DNA, the CDR3 is TGTGCCAGCAGCCTTGTGAGCACAGATACGCAGTATTTT.

This chain links TRBV5-4 with TRBJ2-2; D uncertain. There are 15 residues in the CDR3. With 2 bases removed from V and 5 bases from J, the gap between germline ends came to 13 bases. Germline V gene lookup returns CDR1 SGHNT and CDR2 YYREEE (reference sequence). For the CDR3, the DNA is TGTGCCAGCAGCTTACCCTTGGTTGGGACCGGGGAGCTGTTTTTT. Translating it yields CASSLPLVGTGELFF.

V usage is TRBV18 and J usage is TRBJ2-3; D might be TRBD2 (6 bases). The CDR3 contains 14 residues. CDR1 is KGHSH, CDR2 LQKENI, per germline. The V and J ends lost 3 bases and 4 bases respectively, with 11 bases between them. This chain's CDR3 is CASSPGGEADTQYF. CDR3 sequence (DNA): TGTGCCAGCTCACCGGGGGGAGAAGCAGATACGCAGTATTTT.

V usage is TRBV2 and J usage is TRBJ1-4; unclear D gene. CDR1 and CDR2 (germline): SNHLY, FYNNEI. V lost 6 bases and J lost 5, with 10 bases in between. CDR3 length: 13 amino acids. CDR3 DNA: TGTGCCAGCAGCTGGGCGGAAAATGAAAAACTGTTTTTT. Protein sequence: CASSWAENEKLFF.

The V and J genes are TRBV4-2 and TRBJ2-1; 16 bases are a match to TRBD2. J gave up 6 bases and V 2 bases, and 4 bases lay outside the gene matches. The germline V gene has CDR1 LGHNA and CDR2 YNFKEQ. CDR3 length: 17 amino acids. This CDR3 reads CASSQPGLAGGPNEQFF. The CDR3 DNA reads TGTGCCAGCAGCCAACCGGGACTAGCGGGGGGGCCCAATGAGCAGTTCTTC.

This clone came up a few times. For the CDR3, the DNA is TGTGCCAGTAGTTCGCAGGCAGCAGGGGGTCAGCCCCAGCATTTT. Translation gives CASSSQAAGGQPQHF. V is TRBV19 and J is TRBJ1-5, with 7 bases fitting TRBD1. This CDR3 comprises 15 residues. The germline gives CDR1 LNHDA, CDR2 SQIVND (reference sequence). The ends lost 5 bases at V and 6 bases at J; junction bases unmatched: 10.

The CDR3 nucleotides read TGTGCCAGCAGCGTAGGCCACGTAAAGAACACTGAAGCTTTCTTT. Translating gives CASSVGHVKNTEAFF. The rearrangement joins TRBV9 to TRBJ1-1; D is unclear. Germline CDR1 SGDLS, CDR2 YYNGEE. The ends were cut back, 0 bases at V and 1 base at J, with 10 bases in the middle. The CDR3 covers 15 residues.

This sequence joins TRBV12-2 and TRBJ2-1; TRBD2 is the table's D call, not checked against the DNA. TRBV12-2 is a documented pseudogene. The CDR3 is 15 amino acids. The CDR3 DNA is TGTGCAAGTCGCTTAGCTTGGAGCTCCTACAATGAGCAGTTCTTC. Translated: CASRLAWSSYNEQFF.

The chain links TRBV7-7 to TRBJ2-1; 8 bases fit TRBD1. The CDR3 is made up of 13 amino acids. Germline values: CDR1 SSHAT, CDR2 FNYEAQ (reference sequence). J was trimmed by 6 bases and V by 5 bases; bases with no gene match: 3. In DNA, the CDR3 is TGTGCCAGCAGCCTGACAGGGGCCAATGAGCAGTTCTTC. Encoded protein: CASSLTGANEQFF.

The chain has TRBV19 and TRBJ1-5; D is perhaps TRBD1 (6 bases). V was pared by 3 bases and J by 9 bases, with 24 bases between. CDR3 length: 17 residues. The germline gives CDR1 LNHDA, CDR2 SQIVND (reference sequence). The CDR3 here is CASSIGGATSSLRPQHF. In DNA, the CDR3 is TGTGCCAGTAGTATTGGGGGGGCCACCTCGTCCTTAAGGCCCCAGCATTTT.

This chain uses TRBV6-1 with TRBJ2-3; 12 nucleotides agree with TRBD2. Looked up from germline, CDR1 is MNHNS and CDR2 is SASEGT. Trimming cost V 0 bases and J 4 bases; bases outside gene matches: 8. The CDR3 has 18 amino acids. CDR3 sequence reads: CASSEALRASGRADTQYF. CDR3 coding DNA: TGTGCCAGCAGTGAAGCGCTTCGGGCTAGCGGGAGGGCAGATACGCAGTATTTT.

The rearrangement joins TRBV10-3 to TRBJ1-2; tentatively, D is TRBD1 (6 bases). This CDR3 has 13 residues. V was trimmed by 8 bases and J by 0 bases, leaving 10 bases between them. Germline-derived CDR1 and CDR2 are ENHRY and SYGVKD. The CDR3 here is CAIVDRPNYGYTF. CDR3 DNA: TGTGCCATCGTTGACAGGCCTAACTATGGCTACACCTTC.

The chain employs TRBV30 and TRBJ2-5; 13 nucleotides line up with TRBD2. The germline V gene encodes CDR1 GTSNPN and CDR2 SVGIG (reference sequence). This CDR3 comprises 16 residues. V lost 2 bases to trimming and J lost 5 bases; unmatched junction nucleotides: 8. The CDR3 loop reads CAWSFPTSGRWETQYF. The DNA for the CDR3 is TGTGCCTGGAGTTTTCCGACTAGCGGGAGGTGGGAGACCCAGTACTTC.

The chain carries TRBV10-3 and TRBJ2-7; TRBD1 matches at 7 bases. Germline lookup yields CDR1 ENHRY and CDR2 SYGVKD. V dropped 10 bases and J dropped 0; count of bases not matched to a gene: 3. The CDR3 is 12 amino acids. The CDR3 bases are TGTGCCACGGGGACAGCCTCCTACGAGCAGTACTTC. Its translation: CATGTASYEQYF.

The CDR3 protein is CASSLAWDRVNTIYF. CDR3 nucleotides: TGTGCCAGCAGCTTAGCCTGGGACAGGGTAAACACCATATATTTT. The chain uses TRBV7-3 and TRBJ1-3; TRBD1 agrees at 9 bases. Germline CDR1 SGHTA, CDR2 FQGTGA. The J segment lost 6 bases and the V segment lost 2 bases, leaving 5 bases of the junction unmatched. The CDR3 extends over 15 amino acids.

This chain uses TRBV27 with TRBJ2-6; the D is unclear. The germline V gene encodes CDR1 MNHEY and CDR2 SMNVEV (reference sequence). V lost 7 bases, J lost 0 bases, and 4 bases lay in between. The CDR3 totals 13 residues. The CDR3 DNA reads TGTGCCAGCAAGGGCTCTGGGGCCAACGTCCTGACTTTC. Amino acid sequence: CASKGSGANVLTF.

The V call is TRBV28, the J call TRBJ2-1, with D perhaps TRBD1 or TRBD2 (5 bases each). V lost 6 bases and J lost 10, with 16 bases in between. CDR1 is MDHEN and CDR2 is SYDVKM in the germline V gene. The CDR3 runs to 13 residues. CDR3 region: CASSSGTPDEQFF. Here the CDR3 DNA reads TGTGCCAGCAGCTCAGGGACGCCGGACGAGCAGTTCTTC. Based on the CDR3 plus reference TRBV28 and TRBJ2-1, the full variable domain is DVKVTQSSRYLVKRTGEKVFLECVQDMDHENMFWYRQDPGLGLRLIYFSYDVKMKEKGDIPEGYSVSREKKERFSLILESASTNQTSMYLCASSSGTPDEQFFGPGTRLTVL.

The chain is built from TRBV15 and TRBJ2-1; weak D call: TRBD2 (6 bases). The germline CDR1 and CDR2 sequences are LNHNV and YYDKDF (reference sequence). The ends were cut back, 4 bases at V and 5 bases at J, with 15 bases in the middle. This CDR3 spans 15 amino acids. In DNA form, the CDR3 reads TGTGCCACCAGCACGCCCCACGGGAGCCACAATGAGCAGTTCTTC. It codes for CATSTPHGSHNEQFF.

The V gene is TRBV6-6, the J gene TRBJ1-3; the D is unclear. This CDR3 is built from 16 residues. V was clipped by 7 bases and J by 1 base, with 17 bases between them. Germline CDR1 is MNHNY and CDR2 is SVGAGI (reference sequence). CDR3 loop: CASTTAYYESGNTIYF. In DNA form, the CDR3 reads TGTGCCAGCACCACTGCCTACTATGAGTCTGGAAACACCATATATTTT.

The rearrangement links TRBV27 to TRBJ2-7; D is perhaps TRBD1 or TRBD2 (5 bases each). CDR1 is MNHEY and CDR2 is SMNVEV in the germline V gene (reference sequence). CDR3 length: 14 amino acids. Trimming cost V 2 bases and J 2 bases, with 10 bases left between them. CDR3 nucleotide sequence: TGTGCCAGCAGTTTAGACGGGACCCCCTACGAGCAGTACTTC. It encodes CASSLDGTPYEQYF.

Details on this clone: A much larger clonotype is one base distant, so this may be a read error. The rearrangement joins TRBV19 to TRBJ1-1; TRBD1 is a possible D gene (5 bases). Trimming removed 5 bases from V and 4 bases from J, with 17 bases in between. This CDR3 spans 15 amino acids. Germline V gene lookup returns CDR1 LNHDA and CDR2 SQIVND (reference sequence). CDR3 DNA sequence: TGTGCCAGTAGTTTAGGTATTGGGGACGGCACTGAAGCTTTCTTT. Translated, it gives CASSLGIGDGTEAFF.